This TCR beta chain is drawn from a study of T cell repertoires in cytomegalovirus infection. Study-level information: The authors used CMV epitopes that were HLA-C-restricted (recently identified) and HLA-B-restricted (well studied).

TCRdb reprocessed the reads with MiXCR, giving one entry per CDR3 protein. The data hold around 750,000 distinct CDR3 sequences, with 30% to 35% observed a single time. On this clonotype itself: Its antigen is as yet unknown.

Findings and limits, study-wide: CMV-specific TCR beta clonotypes restricted by HLA-C were the ones dominating the ex vivo response. Using cumulative public TCR beta family frequency, the authors identified those who carried CMV together with the relevant HLA.

Between the trimmed V and J ends, which lost 0 bases and 11 bases, there was a span of 11 bases. This CDR3 has 14 residues. Germline V CDR1 and CDR2: MNHEY, SMNVEV (reference sequence). Specimen: cultured CD8+ T cells from PBMCs, collected from culture after CMV antigen stimulation. This TCR was recovered from a human donor in good health (CMV status not recorded). Some clones in this sample may be carry-over from other donors' samples. V usage is TRBV27 and J usage is TRBJ1-6, with no clear D. CDR3 DNA: TGTGCCAGCAGTTTATCGAAGGCTGTTGCACCCCTCCACTTT. It encodes CASSLSKAVAPLHF.